This entry describes one TCR beta chain. It lacks a known antigen. The record has no base qualities; no much larger clone is one base away. Library preparation used the immunoSEQ multiplex PCR assay. The paper's processing steps were these. A statistical classification framework was developed to diagnose cytomegalovirus status using the catalog of TCR beta chain sequences. TCRdb took this table from immuneACCESS and kept in-frame rearrangements with V and J called. Such tables lack part of the clones; where checked against another copy, unresolved V genes explain under half of the gap, and the rest is unexplained. That table is the source of V, J and clone size, and D and trimming were worked out from the DNA. The sample table lists 55,000 to 70,000 clones, around 88% of them with a count of one. The ten largest clones add up to over 1.5% of the sample. This record comes from a study of cytomegalovirus exposure and HLA in healthy donors (dated by TCRdb to the late 2010s). Regarding the study in general: According to a later analysis, the 120 or so validation repertoires were produced on the same platform as the 666 repertoires of the first cohort. A separate validation cohort of some 130 different subjects was used in addition to the approximately 640-subject first cohort. The study was designed to test whether signatures of past pathogen exposure could be identified by cataloging public T cell receptors. To predict cytomegalovirus infection status, the study combined high-throughput TCR immunosequencing, statistical association of individual TCRs with disease status, and machine learning. Study-wide findings and limitations: In the study, about 150 TCR beta chains were listed as associated with cytomegalovirus. A few of the identified cytomegalovirus-associated TCR beta chains were confirmed in vitro to be specific for cytomegalovirus antigens. According to the authors, the approach could potentially be generalized to other disease states and immunological phenotypes. A later analysis had no HLA typing for the validation cohort, so co-occurrence there was scored across all 130 or so repertoires. In a later analysis, TCRs clustered in the first cohort were found to also tend to co-occur in the approximately 110 validation repertoires, with 94% of cluster scores above 0. Cytomegalovirus status was reported to be diagnosed by the classifier with high specificity and sensitivity in both the original and validation cohorts. Most TCR sequences were observed very rarely across donors, whereas some public TCRs were present in many individuals.

The CDR1 and CDR2 encoded by the germline V gene are SGHRS and YFSETQ. The CDR3 goes from the cysteine to the phenylalanine over 16 residues. Of the read, only the CDR3 DNA is kept; its 48 bases are in frame from base 1. Relative to germline, V is missing 4 bases and J is missing 3 bases, with 5 bases of the junction outside any gene match. Donors formed part of the validation cohort, which comprised fewer than 150 subjects and was distinct from the first cohort of several hundred subjects. The TCR comes from a woman younger than 30 in good health and CMV-seronegative. The specimen was PBMCs. This chain joins TRBV5-1 to TRBJ2-3, with 13 bases aligning to TRBD2. The bases read TGCGCCAGCAGCCCGGGACTAGCGGGAACAACAGATACGCAGTATTTT. Its translation is CASSPGLAGTTDTQYF.